This TCR beta chain originates from a study of T cell responses to AZD1222 COVID-19 vaccine. Points from the study as a whole: Most donors were white British and more were female, and clonal diversity was possibly underestimated. Mapped onto spike, vaccine-associated CD4 TCRs spanned it and were dominant at 160-218 and 743-854. Within unmutated variant regions lay the reported targets of nearly half of spike-specific TCRs.

Samples with a second dose at about 4 or about 12 weeks were pooled together. With respect to this clone: Its antigen is unknown.

The CDR3 is 13 residues long. V was shortened by 1 base and J by 8 bases, with 11 bases between the two germline ends. Germline loops: CDR1 SEHNR, CDR2 FQNEAQ (reference sequence). Only in-frame clones appear in the TCRdb table, and some are missing; sequencing was by immunoSEQ multiplex PCR. The sample holds some 150,000 clones, around 90% seen once. V and J are TRBV7-9 and TRBJ1-2; D gene unclear. The source of this sequence is an adult who received the AZD1222 COVID-19 vaccine. Sequenced here: peripheral blood, sampled 28 days after the second AZD1222 dose. The CDR3 reads CASSLGDVGGYTF. In DNA, the CDR3 is TGTGCCAGCAGCTTAGGAGATGTGGGGGGCTACACCTTC.